The source of this TCR beta chain is a study of CD4 T cells in relation to SARS-CoV-2 and coronaviruses. As for the study in general: The negative reference was HIV-1 Nef peptide pool or peptide-free culture. The restricting HLA molecule for shared crossreactive spike epitopes was mapped.

This CDR3 has 11 residues. The germline V and J ends were trimmed by 6 bases and 3 bases, with 5 bases remaining between them. CDR1 and CDR2 (germline): LNHDA, SQIVND (reference sequence). Turning to this clone: Its target is unknown.

Sequencing was performed with immunoSEQ multiplex PCR; in TCRdb, only in-frame clones are kept and a portion is missing. This sample has around 11,000 clones; over 70% occur once, and the top ten carry about 20%. Before the COVID-19 pandemic, during about 2011-2019, CD4+ T cells were taken from unexposed donors. CD4+ T cells were isolated from the cells after around eleven days of culture. Cells permitting, SARS-CoV-2 S/N and four cold-coronavirus spikes were tested on unexposed-donor CD4+ T cells. Each well had approximately 2.2 million PBMCs in about 5% human AB serum with IL-2. This clonotype was sampled from a human donor in good health. This chain joins TRBV19 and TRBJ1-2; no clear D gene. Sequenced material: CD4+ T cells from PBMCs, cultured in vitro. The CDR3 here is CASRLDYGYTF. The DNA of the CDR3 is TGTGCCAGTAGACTGGACTATGGCTACACCTTC.